Listed here are 3 T cell receptor beta chains from one sample, sequenced in a study of T cell repertoires in cytomegalovirus infection. No cognate antigen is known for these TCRs. TCRdb recomputed calls from the reads with MiXCR, one row per CDR3 protein. This sample has around 300,000 distinct CDR3 sequences, with under 25% found just once. The specimen was cultured PBMCs, collected from culture after CMV antigen stimulation. The origin of the receptors is a human donor in good health (CMV status not recorded). Some clones in this sample may be carry-over from other donors' samples.

Concerning this clonotype itself: The junction departs from germline at one end; a sequencing error may be responsible. The CDR3 spells CVSSLTRDRIAGDTQYF. CDR3 DNA: TGTGTCAGCAGCTTAACGAGGGACAGGATAGCGGGAGATACGCAGTATTTT. The V gene is TRBV7-3, the J gene TRBJ2-3; weak D call: TRBD1 (8 bases). CDR3 size: 17 residues. From germline, CDR1 is SGHTA and CDR2 FQGTGA.

This clonotype was recorded many times. J is TRBJ1-5 and V is TRBV7-2; D remains unclear. Germline V lookup: CDR1 SGHTA, CDR2 FQGNSA. CDR3 size: 13 residues. Trimming removed 3 bases at V and 3 bases at J, with 6 bases between. CDR3 coding DNA: TGTGCCAGCAGCTTCTCAGACAATCAGCCCCAGCATTTT. Translation: CASSFSDNQPQHF.

V usage is TRBV18 and J usage is TRBJ1-5; weak D call: TRBD1 (6 bases). The germline CDR1 and CDR2 sequences are KGHSH and LQKENI. The ends were cut back, 3 bases at V and 10 bases at J, with 13 bases in the middle. The CDR3 has 13 amino acids. DNA of the CDR3: TGTGCCAGCTCACCCGGGGGCGAAAACCCCCAGCATTTT. This encodes CASSPGGENPQHF.